One sample yielded the 4 T cell receptor beta chains listed below, sequenced in a study of T cell responses to AZD1222 COVID-19 vaccine listed by TCRdb under 2021. According to the study, the label for this sample's time point signals: about 28 days (+/-7) after the second vaccine dose. The treatment or condition label, as the study defines it: meningococcal conjugate vaccine given as trial control. The library was made by the immunoSEQ multiplex PCR assay. TCRdb provides this immuneACCESS table in a form limited to in-frame rearrangements. Some clones are lacking; in checked studies, under half of them reflect an unresolved V gene, and why the rest are absent is not known. The sample contains 150,000 to 200,000 clones, around 94% of them found a single time. The ten largest clones represent around 3.6% of the sample. The source material was peripheral blood, sampled 28 days after the second dose of the MenACWY control vaccine. These receptors came from an adult who received the MenACWY meningococcal vaccine as a control.

The chain joins TRBV19 to TRBJ1-4, with D unresolved. Germline V CDR1 and CDR2: LNHDA, SQIVND (reference sequence). The CDR3 is made up of 11 amino acids. Trimming stripped 6 bases from V and 7 bases from J, with 6 bases between. The CDR3 protein is CASSRLEKLFF. The CDR3 coding sequence is TGTGCCAGTAGCAGACTTGAAAAACTGTTTTTT.

The chain links TRBV11-2 to TRBJ2-2; 7 bases match TRBD2. Germline V gene data show CDR1 as SGHAT and CDR2 as FQNNGV. This CDR3 spans 14 amino acids. V was clipped by 2 bases and J by 7 bases; unmatched bases: 4. CDR3 residues: CASSLKRGVGELFF. CDR3 DNA sequence: TGTGCCAGCAGCTTAAAGCGGGGAGTCGGGGAGCTGTTTTTT.

This chain uses TRBV15 with TRBJ2-3; 10 bases align to TRBD2. The germline V gene encodes CDR1 LNHNV and CDR2 YYDKDF (reference sequence). This CDR3 spans 15 amino acids. The trim removed 4 bases at V and 4 bases at J, leaving 5 bases unmatched. CDR3 amino acids: CATSTSSGSSDTQYF. In DNA, the CDR3 is TGTGCCACCAGCACTTCTAGCGGGAGCTCAGATACGCAGTATTTT.

The chain joins TRBV12-5 to TRBJ2-1; a weak D match, TRBD1 (6 bases). V was clipped by 1 base and J by 4 bases, with 8 bases between them. CDR1 and CDR2 from the germline V gene are LGHNT and FRNRAP. The length of the CDR3 is 14 residues. The CDR3 DNA sequence: TGTGCTAGTGGTTTGGCAGGGGATTACAATGAGCAGTTCTTC. Its protein is CASGLAGDYNEQFF. Looking up the rest from reference TRBV12-5 and TRBJ2-1 gives the full variable domain: DARVTQTPRHKVTEMGQEVTMRCQPILGHNTVFWYRQTMMQGLELLAYFRNRAPLDDSGMPKDRFSAEMPDATLATLKIQPSEPRDSAVYFCASGLAGDYNEQFFGPGTRLTVL.